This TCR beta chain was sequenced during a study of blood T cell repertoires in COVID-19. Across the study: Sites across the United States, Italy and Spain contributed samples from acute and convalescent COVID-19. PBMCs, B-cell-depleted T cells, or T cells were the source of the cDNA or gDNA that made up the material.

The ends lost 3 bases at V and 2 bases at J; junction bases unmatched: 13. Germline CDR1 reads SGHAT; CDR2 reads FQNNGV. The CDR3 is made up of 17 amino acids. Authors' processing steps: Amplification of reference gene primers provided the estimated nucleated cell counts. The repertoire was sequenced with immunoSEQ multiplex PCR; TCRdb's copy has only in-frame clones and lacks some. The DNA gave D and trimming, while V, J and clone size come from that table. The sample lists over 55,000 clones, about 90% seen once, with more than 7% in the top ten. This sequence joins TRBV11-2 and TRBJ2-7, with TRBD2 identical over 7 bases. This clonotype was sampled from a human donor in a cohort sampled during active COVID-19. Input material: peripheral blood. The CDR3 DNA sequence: TGTGCCAGCAGCTTTCCGGGTGTTGCGGGGGAACCCTACGAGCAGTACTTC. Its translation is CASSFPGVAGEPYEQYF.